The 29 T cell receptor beta chains listed next were all sequenced from one sample in a study of blood T cell repertoires in COVID-19. TCRdb's copy holds only in-frame clones and misses some; the assay was immunoSEQ multiplex PCR. The table includes some 390,000 clones, around 87% detected once. The sequencing sample was made of PBMCs or T cells enriched from blood (not recorded which). These receptors all come from a young man who had recovered from COVID-19.

This chain connects TRBV2 to TRBJ1-6; D may be TRBD1 (6 bases). Trimming pared 9 bases from V and 8 bases from J, leaving 17 bases between. CDR1 is SNHLY and CDR2 is FYNNEI in the germline V gene. The CDR3 extends over 14 amino acids. The CDR3 here is CASTSRDTDSPLHF. CDR3 DNA sequence: TGTGCCAGTACAAGCCGGGACACCGATTCACCCCTCCACTTT.

The chain is built from TRBV9 and TRBJ1-1; 7 bases match TRBD1. This CDR3 is built from 15 residues. Trimming cost V 4 bases and J 6 bases; bases outside gene matches: 12. Germline V lookup: CDR1 SGDLS, CDR2 YYNGEE. The CDR3 nucleotides are TGTGCCAGCAGCCCCACGAGGACAGGCGGCCCTGAAGCTTTCTTT. Its translation is CASSPTRTGGPEAFF.

This chain joins TRBV5-1 and TRBJ2-7; the D gene is possibly TRBD2 (6 bases). This CDR3 has 15 residues. The germline gives CDR1 SGHRS, CDR2 YFSETQ. The V and J ends lost 2 bases and 2 bases respectively, with 14 bases between them. The CDR3 region is CASSFTGTVPYEQYF. CDR3 coding DNA: TGCGCCAGCAGCTTCACCGGGACTGTCCCCTACGAGCAGTACTTC.

This chain connects TRBV28 to TRBJ1-2, with 9 bases aligning to TRBD1. CDR1 is MDHEN, CDR2 SYDVKM, per germline. Trimming at V came to 4 bases and at J to 6 bases, leaving 6 bases not matched to a gene. CDR3 length: 14 amino acids. The CDR3 spells CASSYRGRFHGYTF. In DNA, the CDR3 is TGTGCCAGCAGTTACAGGGGGCGCTTCCATGGCTACACCTTC.

CDR3 region: CASGLAGISEQFF. In nucleotides, the CDR3 is TGTGCCAGCGGACTAGCGGGAATTAGTGAGCAGTTCTTC. J is TRBJ2-1 and V is TRBV2; TRBD2 aligns across 12 bases. The ends lost 8 bases at V and 9 bases at J; junction bases unmatched: 5. Per germline, CDR1 SNHLY and CDR2 FYNNEI. There are 13 residues in the CDR3.

The V and J genes are TRBV25-1 and TRBJ1-5; no reliable D call. Germline V gives CDR1 MGHDK, CDR2 SYGVNS. The CDR3 spans 15 residues. Trimming stripped 1 base from V and 0 bases from J, with 7 bases between. CDR3 amino acids: CASSESTYSNQPQHF. The DNA of the CDR3 is TGTGCCAGCAGTGAATCCACATATAGCAATCAGCCCCAGCATTTT.

The chain carries TRBV4-1 and TRBJ1-2, with unresolved D. The CDR3 consists of 16 residues. CDR1 MGHRA and CDR2 YSYEKL come from the germline V gene. The V and J ends lost 4 bases and 7 bases respectively, with 22 bases between them. The CDR3 sequence is CASSPRSGVSNGGYTF. CDR3 in DNA: TGCGCCAGCAGCCCCCGATCCGGGGTTTCGAATGGTGGCTACACCTTC.

V gene TRBV9 combines with J gene TRBJ1-3; D not certain. CDR1 and CDR2 (germline): SGDLS, YYNGEE. The CDR3 is made up of 14 amino acids. Trimming stripped 0 bases from V and 0 bases from J, with 4 bases between. DNA for the CDR3: TGTGCCAGCAGCGTAGCTAGCTCTGGAAACACCATATATTTT. Protein sequence: CASSVASSGNTIYF. Full variable domain (outside the CDR3, taken from reference TRBV9 and TRBJ1-3): DSGVTQTPKHLITATGQRVTLRCSPRSGDLSVYWYQQSLDQGLQFLIQYYNGEERAKGNILERFSAQQFPDLHSELNLSSLELGDSALYFCASSVASSGNTIYFGEGSWLTVV.

This chain joins TRBV5-1 and TRBJ1-2; 8 positions agree with TRBD1. Germline V gene lookup returns CDR1 SGHRS and CDR2 YFSETQ. V was pared by 0 bases and J by 11 bases, with 9 bases of the junction left unmatched. The CDR3 extends over 14 amino acids. In DNA form, the CDR3 reads TGCGCCAGCAGCTTGGCCGGGTCAGGGGGCATTTACACCTTC. Residues: CASSLAGSGGIYTF.

V gene TRBV27 combines with J gene TRBJ2-5; 7 nucleotides line up with TRBD1. The CDR3 extends over 16 amino acids. CDR1 is MNHEY, CDR2 SMNVEV, per germline (reference sequence). The V and J ends lost 3 bases and 4 bases, in that order; junction bases with no gene match: 11. The CDR3 is CASSLTGPRSAETQYF. In nucleotides, the CDR3 is TGTGCCAGCAGTTTGACAGGGCCCCGATCGGCAGAGACCCAGTACTTC.

V gene TRBV29-1 combines with J gene TRBJ2-1, with 10 bases that match TRBD1. Germline values: CDR1 SQVTM, CDR2 ANQGSEA. Unmatched junction bases numbered 5, after V lost 3 bases and J lost 9 bases. This CDR3 is built from 13 residues. CDR3 residues: CSVEGQGYSEQFF. As DNA, the CDR3 is TGCAGCGTTGAGGGACAGGGGTATAGTGAGCAGTTCTTC.

This clone has just one count. The chain employs TRBV20-1 and TRBJ2-3; no clear D gene. Germline CDR1 reads DFQATT; CDR2 reads SNEGSKA (reference sequence). The CDR3 covers 14 residues. Trimming left V 3 bases short and J 2 bases short, with 12 bases between. The CDR3: CSASFDTATDTQYF. The CDR3 bases are TGCAGTGCTAGTTTTGACACGGCCACAGATACGCAGTATTTT.

The V call is TRBV3-1 (or the pseudogene TRBV3-2), the J call TRBJ1-5; 8 bases are a match to TRBD1. The CDR3 runs to 19 residues. The V segment lost 3 bases and the J segment 4 bases; nucleotides outside the gene matches: 17. CDR1 is LGHDT, CDR2 YNNKEL, per germline (reference sequence). The CDR3 DNA reads TGTGCCAGCAGCCATCCCGCTCCCACAAGGACAGGGAGAAATCAGCCCCAGCATTTT. Protein sequence: CASSHPAPTRTGRNQPQHF.

The rearrangement joins TRBV27 to TRBJ1-1; D remains unclear. Germline V gene data show CDR1 as MNHEY and CDR2 as SMNVEV (reference sequence). This CDR3 has 11 amino acids. The ends were cut back, 6 bases at V and 3 bases at J, with 5 bases in the middle. CDR3 sequence: CASRFDTEAFF. The CDR3 DNA reads as TGTGCCAGCAGGTTCGACACTGAAGCTTTCTTT.

The chain recombines TRBV4-2 with TRBJ2-1, with 13 bases lining up with TRBD2. Germline CDR1 reads LGHNA; CDR2 reads YNFKEQ. J gave up 8 bases and V 2 bases, and 3 bases lay outside the gene matches. CDR3 length: 15 residues. The DNA of the CDR3 is TGTGCCAGCAGCCAACAAGGACTAGCGGGAGATGAGCAGTTCTTC. This gives the protein CASSQQGLAGDEQFF.

Written as DNA, the CDR3 is TGTGCCAGCAGTCACAGGGGGCTTAATGGCTACACCTTC. It yields the protein CASSHRGLNGYTF. The chain carries TRBV12-3 or TRBV12-4 and TRBJ1-2, with 9 bases identical to TRBD1. V dropped 5 bases and J dropped 6; count of bases not matched to a gene: 4. This CDR3 is built from 13 residues.

This clone was picked up a small number of times. The rearrangement joins TRBV28 to TRBJ2-1; 13 bases map to TRBD2. This CDR3 has 17 amino acids. In germline, CDR1 is MDHEN, CDR2 SYDVKM. V lost 2 bases, J lost 8 bases, and 9 bases stayed unmatched. Written as DNA, the CDR3 is TGTGCCAGCAGTTTACCCCCCGGGACTAGCGGGATTTATGAGCAGTTCTTC. This codes for CASSLPPGTSGIYEQFF.

This chain joins TRBV10-3 and TRBJ2-1, with 7 bases aligning to TRBD1. The CDR3 extends over 18 amino acids. V was pared by 3 bases and J by 2 bases, with 13 bases of the junction left unmatched. Germline CDR1 ENHRY, CDR2 SYGVKD. In DNA form, the CDR3 reads TGTGCCATCAGTGACCCCTCGGCTGAAAGGGGGCCCTACAATGAGCAGTTCTTC. It yields the protein CAISDPSAERGPYNEQFF.

The chain couples TRBV9 to TRBJ2-1, with 7 bases aligning to TRBD1. Germline CDR1 SGDLS, CDR2 YYNGEE. J gave up 5 bases and V 5 bases, and 16 bases lay outside the gene matches. The CDR3 contains 17 residues. CDR3 in amino acids: CASSTTGIWGNNNEQFF. The CDR3 DNA sequence: TGTGCCAGCAGTACGACAGGGATTTGGGGGAACAACAATGAGCAGTTCTTC.

The chain links TRBV12-5 to TRBJ2-1, with a possible D match to TRBD2 (6 bases). This CDR3 comprises 13 residues. Deletions cut 7 bases from V and 4 bases from J, with 11 bases between. Germline CDR1 and CDR2: LGHNT and FRNRAP. The CDR3 loop is CASARGGYNEQFF. In DNA form, the CDR3 reads TGTGCTAGTGCCCGGGGAGGATACAATGAGCAGTTCTTC. Together with reference TRBV12-5 and TRBJ2-1, the CDR3 gives the full variable domain: DARVTQTPRHKVTEMGQEVTMRCQPILGHNTVFWYRQTMMQGLELLAYFRNRAPLDDSGMPKDRFSAEMPDATLATLKIQPSEPRDSAVYFCASARGGYNEQFFGPGTRLTVL.

This clone was seen only once. The chain recombines TRBV5-1 with TRBJ2-7, with D tentatively TRBD2 (5 bases). CDR1 is SGHRS, CDR2 YFSETQ, per germline. V shed 0 bases and J shed 7 bases, with 14 bases lying between them. This CDR3 contains 14 residues. The CDR3 DNA is TGCGCCAGCAGCTTGGGTGGCCTAGCTGCGGAGCAGTACTTC. Protein: CASSLGGLAAEQYF.

The chain combines TRBV19 with TRBJ1-4; a weak D match, TRBD1 (5 bases). Germline V gives CDR1 LNHDA, CDR2 SQIVND (reference sequence). The germline V and J ends were trimmed by 5 bases and 6 bases, with 13 bases remaining between them. The CDR3 is 14 residues long. The DNA of the CDR3 is TGTGCCAGTAGTGGGGGGATGTGGGATGAAAAACTGTTTTTT. Translation: CASSGGMWDEKLFF.

This rearrangement joins TRBV11-2 to TRBJ2-1; no firm D call. The germline V gene encodes CDR1 SGHAT and CDR2 FQNNGV. The CDR3 spans 14 residues. Trimming pared 1 base from V and 3 bases from J, leaving 7 bases between. The CDR3 nucleotides read TGTGCCAGCAGCTTAGGCCCGGGCTACAATGAGCAGTTCTTC. Translated: CASSLGPGYNEQFF.

The gene calls are TRBV18 and TRBJ1-2; 8 bases are shared with TRBD1. Per the germline V gene, CDR1 is KGHSH and CDR2 is LQKENI. V lost 3 bases, J lost 3 bases, and 3 bases stayed unmatched. The CDR3 has 14 residues. The CDR3 bases are TGTGCCAGCTCACCGACAGGGGCGGACTATGGCTACACCTTC. Translating gives CASSPTGADYGYTF.

The CDR3 DNA follows: TGTGCCACTACCCGGGACAGGAGATCCTACGAGCAGTACTTC. It codes for CATTRDRRSYEQYF. The chain is built from TRBV5-4 and TRBJ2-7; the match to TRBD1 covers 8 bases. The CDR3 covers 14 residues. With V trimmed by 9 bases and J by 1 base, 9 bases remained unmatched. Germline values: CDR1 SGHNT, CDR2 YYREEE (reference sequence).

The rearrangement joins TRBV6-5 to TRBJ2-7, with a weak D call TRBD2 (6 bases). Germline-derived CDR1 and CDR2 are MNHEY and SVGAGI. This CDR3 has 13 residues. The ends were cut back, 6 bases at V and 0 bases at J, with 9 bases in the middle. The CDR3 DNA is TGTGCCAGCAGGGGGAGGAGCTCCTACGAGCAGTACTTC. It yields the protein CASRGRSSYEQYF.

The chain couples TRBV29-1 to TRBJ2-5; D not resolved. Germline CDR1 and CDR2: SQVTM and ANQGSEA. The CDR3 contains 13 residues. Trimming left V 2 bases short and J 5 bases short, with 12 bases between. CDR3 in DNA: TGCAGCGTTGAAACGTCACTCATCGAGACCCAGTACTTC. Residues: CSVETSLIETQYF.

The chain combines TRBV7-9 with TRBJ2-3; perhaps TRBD1 as D (5 bases). Per germline, CDR1 SEHNR and CDR2 FQNEAQ (reference sequence). Trimming stripped 5 bases from V and 3 bases from J, with 15 bases between. This CDR3 spans 15 amino acids. The CDR3 sequence: CASSPLKGPTDTQYF. CDR3 in DNA: TGTGCCAGCAGCCCCCTGAAGGGGCCGACAGATACGCAGTATTTT.

This clone was recorded a few times. The chain carries TRBV5-1 and TRBJ1-6, with D perhaps matching TRBD1 (5 bases). CDR1 and CDR2 (germline): SGHRS, YFSETQ. V was pared by 3 bases and J by 5 bases, with 30 bases between. The CDR3 sequence is 21 residues long. DNA for the CDR3: TGCGCCAGCAGCTGGGGGGGAGCCTTCGAACCAAGTTTAGGGGATAATTCACCCCTCCACTTT. Its protein is CASSWGGAFEPSLGDNSPLHF.